These T cell receptor beta chains were read from a single sample in a study of Ad26.COV2.S vaccination and SARS-CoV-2 variants. Libraries were prepared by immunoSEQ multiplex PCR; TCRdb keeps only in-frame clonotypes and omits some of them. The repertoire holds approximately 450,000 clones, with around 90% as singletons. This sample comprised peripheral blood, obtained in a trial of Ad26.COV2.S vaccine versus placebo. The receptors stem from a person between 18 and 65 years old who received the Ad26.COV2.S COVID-19 vaccine or a placebo. Both conserved end residues are part of each CDR3. Each record gives: clone size, V gene, D gene, J gene, CDR3 DNA, CDR3 protein. A D gene is named only where the DNA matches it firmly. Expanded clones get a size class; other rows say once, few or many, or leave the size out.

NA	TRBV6-1	NA	TRBJ2-2	TGTGCCAGCAGTGAGACGGGCACCGGGGAGCTGTTTTTT	CASSETGTGELFF
NA	TRBV5-4	TRBD1	TRBJ1-2	TGTGCCAGCAGCTTGGAAGTGGTCAGACAGGGAGGTGGCTACACCTTC	CASSLEVVRQGGGYTF
NA	TRBV14	NA	TRBJ2-5	TGTGCCAGCAGCCAAGATTACGAGACCCAGTACTTC	CASSQDYETQYF
NA	TRBV7-2	TRBD1	TRBJ2-7	TGTGCCAGCAGCTCGCCCGGGACAGGGGATCACGAGCAGTACTTC	CASSSPGTGDHEQYF
NA	TRBV4-3	NA	TRBJ1-1	TGCGCCAGCAGCCAAGACCGATTGTGGGGCACTGAAGCTTTCTTT	CASSQDRLWGTEAFF
once	TRBV30	TRBD2	TRBJ2-1	TGTGCCTGCCGACTAGCGGGAGGGTATGAGCAGTTCTTC	CACRLAGGYEQFF
once	TRBV7-2	NA	TRBJ2-7	TGTGCCAGCAGCTTCGACTTTTTGGGGGCAAATAACTACGAGCAGTACTTC	CASSFDFLGANNYEQYF
NA	TRBV3-1/TRBV3-2	NA	TRBJ2-1	TGTGCCAGCAGCCAAGGAGGGCCGGGGAATGAGCAGTTCTTC	CASSQGGPGNEQFF
NA	TRBV4-1	TRBD2	TRBJ2-1	TGCGCCAGCAGCCAAGTGGATCCGGGACTAGCGGAGTCCCGAAATGAGCAGTTCTTC	CASSQVDPGLAESRNEQFF
NA	TRBV4-1	TRBD2	TRBJ2-1	TGCGCCAGCAGCCAAGTAGCTAGCGGGAACGAGCAGTTCTTC	CASSQVASGNEQFF
NA	TRBV6-5	NA	TRBJ2-1	TGTGCCAGCAGGGGGGGCGTCGATGAGCAGTTCTTC	CASRGGVDEQFF
NA	TRBV25-1	NA	TRBJ2-2	TGTGCCAGCAGTGAATATGGGCAGGGGCGCTGGACCGGGGAGCTGTTTTTT	CASSEYGQGRWTGELFF
NA	TRBV27	TRBD1	TRBJ2-7	TGTGCCAGCAGTAGAGCGGACAGGCCCTACGAGCAGTACTTC	CASSRADRPYEQYF
NA	TRBV19	TRBD1	TRBJ1-2	TGTGCCACAACGCAGGGACAGGGGGACTATGGCTACACCTTC	CATTQGQGDYGYTF
NA	TRBV25-1	TRBD2	TRBJ2-5	TGTGCCAGCAGTGTCGGGACTAGCGGGAGTAAAGAGACCCAGTACTTC	CASSVGTSGSKETQYF
NA	TRBV6-6	NA	TRBJ1-5	TGTGCCAGCAGTTACTCGGGTTCATATGGGCAGCCCCAGCATTTT	CASSYSGSYGQPQHF
NA	TRBV6-5	TRBD2	TRBJ2-2	TGTGCCAGCAGAACGGGACTAGCGGGCGGGGAGCTGTTTTTT	CASRTGLAGGELFF
NA	TRBV6-5	NA	TRBJ1-1	TGTGCCAGCAGTTACTCACGTGTGGGGAACACTGAAGCTTTCTTT	CASSYSRVGNTEAFF
NA	TRBV5-1	NA	TRBJ2-3	TGCGCCAGCAGCTTGGATGGGGGGTCAGGCACAGATACGCAGTATTTT	CASSLDGGSGTDTQYF
NA	TRBV27	NA	TRBJ2-1	TGTGCCAGCAGCCTCTTCAGCGGACCGAGGAATGAGCAGTTCTTC	CASSLFSGPRNEQFF
NA	TRBV5-5	NA	TRBJ1-5	TGTGCCAGCAGCTTGGACAGCAATCAGCCCCAGCATTTT	CASSLDSNQPQHF
NA	TRBV5-4	NA	TRBJ1-6	TGTGCCAGCAGCCCGTCCGCTCAGGATAATTCACCCCTCCACTTT	CASSPSAQDNSPLHF
NA	TRBV6-2/TRBV6-3	NA	TRBJ2-1	TGTGCCAGCAGCCCCTTTGGGCGGGAGCAGTTCTTC	CASSPFGREQFF
NA	TRBV7-9	NA	TRBJ1-1	TGTGCCAGCAGCTTGTCTGGGGGCGGAACTGAAGCTTTCTTT	CASSLSGGGTEAFF
NA	TRBV19	TRBD1	TRBJ2-3	TGTGCCAGTAGTTCATCGGCCGGCTGGGGACAGTCATCAGCAGATACGCAGTATTTT	CASSSSAGWGQSSADTQYF
NA	TRBV6-5	TRBD1	TRBJ1-2	TGTGCCAGCAGTTACTCTGAGGGGGCGCGGGTTTATGGCTACACCTTC	CASSYSEGARVYGYTF
NA	TRBV19	TRBD1	TRBJ2-5	TGTGCCAGTAGTACCGGGACAGGCACCCCGCAAGAGACCCAGTACTTC	CASSTGTGTPQETQYF
NA	TRBV29-1	TRBD1	TRBJ1-2	TGCAGCGTGCCACCAGCAGGGGGGATCGGCTATGGCTACACCTTC	CSVPPAGGIGYGYTF
NA	TRBV10-3	NA	TRBJ2-7	TGTGCCATCAGTGGTGGGCTTACCTACGAGCAGTACTTC	CAISGGLTYEQYF
NA	TRBV12-3/TRBV12-4	NA	TRBJ1-2	TGTGCAGCAACGGGGCAGCCGACGGATGGCTACACCTTC	CAATGQPTDGYTF
NA	TRBV9	TRBD1	TRBJ2-3	TGTGCCAGCAGCCCTTTGGGACAGGCCACAGATACGCAGTATTTT	CASSPLGQATDTQYF
NA	TRBV6-5	TRBD1	TRBJ2-7	TGTGCCAGCAGGACCGGGACAGGGTATTACGAGCAGTACTTC	CASRTGTGYYEQYF
NA	TRBV28	NA	TRBJ1-2	TGTGCCAGCAGCCAAACAGGGAACTATGGCTACACCTTC	CASSQTGNYGYTF
NA	TRBV19	NA	TRBJ2-1	TGTGCCAGTAGTATTCGTGCCCAGAACTCCTACAATGAGCAGTTCTTC	CASSIRAQNSYNEQFF
NA	TRBV4-3	TRBD1	TRBJ2-2	TGCGCCAGCAGCCATCGAACAGGGGCCACCGGGGAGCTGTTTTTT	CASSHRTGATGELFF
NA	TRBV7-2	NA	TRBJ2-2	TGTGCCAGCGTTGGCGCGAACACCGGGGAGCTGTTTTTT	CASVGANTGELFF
NA	TRBV5-6	NA	TRBJ1-3	TGTGCCAGCTCCACACAGGGCGCTGGAAACACCATATATTTT	CASSTQGAGNTIYF
once	TRBV5-1	NA	TRBJ2-2	TGCGCCAGCAGCTTGGGGGCAGACTTCACCGGGGAGCTGTTTTTT	CASSLGADFTGELFF
NA	TRBV7-8	TRBD2	TRBJ2-5	TGTGCCAGCAGCAAATTAGCGGGCCAAGAGACCCAGTACTTC	CASSKLAGQETQYF
NA	TRBV7-2	TRBD1	TRBJ2-7	TGTGCCAGCAGCTTAGATGCAGGGGGAAACTACGAGCAGTACTTC	CASSLDAGGNYEQYF
NA	TRBV11-2	NA	TRBJ1-2	TGTGCCAGCAGCATGAGAATGACAGGAATCTATGGCTACACCTTC	CASSMRMTGIYGYTF
NA	TRBV10-3	NA	TRBJ1-3	TGTGCCATCAATCCCGGGGGCAACACCATATATTTT	CAINPGGNTIYF
NA	TRBV4-3	TRBD2	TRBJ2-2	TGCGCCAGCAGCCAAGTAGCGGGAGCTGACGGGGAGCTGTTTTTT	CASSQVAGADGELFF